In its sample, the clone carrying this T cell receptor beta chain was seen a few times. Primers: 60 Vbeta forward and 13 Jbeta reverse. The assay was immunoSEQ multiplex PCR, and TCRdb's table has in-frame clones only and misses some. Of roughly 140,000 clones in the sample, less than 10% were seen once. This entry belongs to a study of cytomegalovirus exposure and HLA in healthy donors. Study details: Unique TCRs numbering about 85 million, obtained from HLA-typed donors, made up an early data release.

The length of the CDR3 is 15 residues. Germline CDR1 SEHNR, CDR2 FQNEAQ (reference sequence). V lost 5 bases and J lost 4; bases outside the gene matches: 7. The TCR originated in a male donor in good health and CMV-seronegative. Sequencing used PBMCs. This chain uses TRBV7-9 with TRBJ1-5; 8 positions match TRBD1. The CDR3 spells CASSPDRVGNQPQHF. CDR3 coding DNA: TGTGCCAGCAGCCCGGACAGGGTTGGAAATCAGCCCCAGCATTTT.